This T cell receptor beta chain was retrieved from a study of T cell responses to AZD1222 COVID-19 vaccine. A remark on this clone: A junction boundary mismatches the germline segment, possibly from a read error.

Germline V lookup: CDR1 SGHDT, CDR2 YYEEEE. The CDR3 consists of 13 residues. The assay was immunoSEQ multiplex PCR, and TCRdb's table has in-frame clones only and misses some. The data hold around 150,000 clones, with more than 85% observed a single time. The receptor was isolated from an adult who received the AZD1222 COVID-19 vaccine. The sequences come from peripheral blood, collected 28 days after the second AZD1222 dose. The chain combines TRBV5-6 with TRBJ2-5, with D possibly called TRBD1 or TRBD2 (5 bases each). This chain's CDR3 is CASNLGVQETQYF. The CDR3 bases are TGTGCCAGCAACTTGGGGGTTCAAGAGACCCAGTACTTC.